A single sample gave rise to the 19 T cell receptor beta chains below, sequenced in a study of response to subunit inactivated influenza vaccine. TCRdb redid the calling of the RT-PCR reads with MiXCR, one entry per CDR3 protein. The table has 500,000 to 600,000 distinct CDR3 sequences, over 9% seen once. These same records also appear under a second study, on T cells expressing NK-cell markers. As that report states: The authors made TCR beta cDNA libraries by 5'RACE template switching. This switching added a universal primer site and UMIs.

The sequencing used PBMCs from blood, collected on the day of vaccination. The source of these receptors is a man over 45 who received an inactivated influenza vaccine.

A few counts support this clonotype. The CDR3 sequence: CASLGEGRQHF. The CDR3 DNA reads as TGTGCCAGCTTAGGGGAGGGCCGCCAGCATTTT. This chain joins TRBV6-2 or TRBV6-3 and TRBJ1-5; D possibly corresponds to TRBD1 (5 bases). Trimming took off 8 bases at V and 12 bases at J, with 14 bases between the two ends. Germline-derived CDR1 and CDR2 are MNHEY and SVGEGT. This CDR3 region has 11 residues.

V gene TRBV5-1 combines with J gene TRBJ2-3, with a tentative D call TRBD1 (6 bases). Germline-derived CDR1 and CDR2 are SGHRS and YFSETQ. The CDR3 has 15 amino acids. Trimming cost V 0 bases and J 4 bases, with 12 bases left between them. CDR3 amino acids: CASSLDRVVADTQYF. The CDR3 DNA is TGCGCCAGCAGCTTGGACAGGGTAGTCGCAGATACGCAGTATTTT.

This clonotype was recorded at least ten times. V and J are TRBV5-1 and TRBJ2-7; 7 bases are a match to TRBD1. Trimming cost V 2 bases and J 7 bases; bases outside gene matches: 6. The CDR3 spans 13 residues. Per germline, CDR1 SGHRS and CDR2 YFSETQ. CDR3 in amino acids: CASSFGQAREQYF. As DNA, the CDR3 is TGCGCCAGCAGCTTTGGACAGGCCAGGGAGCAGTACTTC.

This clonotype was detected only a few times. This chain joins TRBV7-2 and TRBJ2-4; D is unclear. Germline CDR1 reads SGHTA; CDR2 reads FQGNSA. This CDR3 has 14 amino acids. Trimming pared 3 bases from V and 9 bases from J, leaving 15 bases between. The CDR3 protein is CASSFGSRPTIQYF. CDR3 coding DNA: TGTGCCAGCAGCTTTGGCTCTCGTCCTACCATTCAGTACTTC.

This clonotype appeared many times. CDR3 region: CASSRDGGRNYGYTF. The DNA for the CDR3 is TGTGCCAGCAGCCGAGATGGGGGGCGGAACTATGGCTACACCTTC. The J gene is TRBJ1-2, the V gene TRBV7-8, with D tentatively TRBD1 (6 bases). V lost 5 bases, J lost 2 bases, and 15 bases lay in between. This CDR3 has 15 amino acids. Germline V gene sequence: CDR1 SGHVS, CDR2 FQNEAQ.

The V call is TRBV12-3 or TRBV12-4, the J call TRBJ2-3, with D possibly being TRBD1 or TRBD2 (6 bases each). The CDR3 has 15 residues. The V end lost 7 bases, the J end lost 4 bases, and 18 bases lay between the germline ends. CDR3 sequence reads: CASTPGGTSADTQYF. In DNA, the CDR3 is TGTGCCAGCACCCCTGGGGGGACAAGTGCAGATACGCAGTATTTT.

The chain uses TRBV6-1 and TRBJ2-1; D gene ambiguous. This CDR3 comprises 14 residues. Germline loops: CDR1 MNHNS, CDR2 SASEGT. The ends were cut back, 6 bases at V and 8 bases at J, with 17 bases in the middle. The CDR3 DNA sequence: TGTGCCAGCAGCCCGACTTCGGGTAGGGATGAGCAGTTCTTC. Translation gives CASSPTSGRDEQFF.

The chain links TRBV12-3 or TRBV12-4 to TRBJ2-2; 7 bases are shared with TRBD1. This CDR3 has 15 amino acids. With 6 bases clipped from V and 5 bases from J, the junction kept 9 bases outside the gene matches. Written as DNA, the CDR3 is TGTGCCAGCAGACCAGGGACAGTTTCAACCGGGGAGCTGTTTTTT. It is translated as CASRPGTVSTGELFF.

This rearrangement joins TRBV29-1 to TRBJ2-3; 11 positions match TRBD2. The junction had 4 bases not matched to a gene; V was cut back by 6 bases and J by 5 bases. Germline V gives CDR1 SQVTM, CDR2 ANQGSEA. The CDR3 totals 13 residues. The CDR3 protein is CSVIAGGIDTQYF. The CDR3 nucleotides read TGCAGCGTCATAGCGGGGGGGATAGATACGCAGTATTTT.

This clonotype was counted only a few times. The chain employs TRBV6-5 and TRBJ2-1, with D tentatively TRBD1 (6 bases). This CDR3 comprises 16 residues. The germline V and J ends were trimmed by 1 base and 7 bases, with 17 bases remaining between them. From germline, CDR1 is MNHEY and CDR2 SVGAGI. In DNA, the CDR3 is TGTGCCAGCAGTTACTTTGGCAGGGGCGTCCTAAATGAGCAGTTCTTC. Protein sequence: CASSYFGRGVLNEQFF.

This clonotype was observed a handful of times. The chain has TRBV20-1 and TRBJ2-3; TRBD2 agrees at 12 bases. This CDR3 region has 16 residues. V shed 3 bases, J shed 2 bases, and the junction held 6 bases outside the gene matches. CDR1 DFQATT and CDR2 SNEGSKA come from the germline V gene (reference sequence). The chain's CDR3 is CSARPGLAGFTDTQYF. In nucleotides, the CDR3 is TGCAGTGCTAGGCCAGGACTAGCGGGATTCACAGATACGCAGTATTTT.

The rearrangement joins TRBV5-1 to TRBJ1-4; 8 positions agree with TRBD1. There are 16 residues in the CDR3. J lost 5 bases, V lost 0 bases, and 6 bases had no gene match. CDR1 is SGHRS and CDR2 is YFSETQ in the germline V gene. DNA for the CDR3: TGCGCCAGCAGCTTGGACCCCGGGACAGGAAATGAAAAACTGTTTTTT. It specifies CASSLDPGTGNEKLFF.

This chain uses TRBV5-6 with TRBJ2-2, with 9 bases that match TRBD1. This CDR3 has 15 amino acids. Germline CDR1 and CDR2: SGHDT and YYEEEE. The V gene end was trimmed by 5 bases and the J gene end by 4 bases; junction bases not matched to a gene: 6. The CDR3 coding sequence is TGTGCCAGCAGGAAAGGGACAGGGCTCACCGGGGAGCTGTTTTTT. It specifies CASRKGTGLTGELFF.

This clonotype occurred a few times. The chain combines TRBV5-5 with TRBJ2-3, with 7 bases fitting TRBD1. From germline, CDR1 is SGHKS and CDR2 YYEKEE (reference sequence). This CDR3 has 18 amino acids. The V segment lost 0 bases and the J segment 3 bases; nucleotides outside the gene matches: 13. The CDR3 sequence: CASSLDRGALGWTDTQYF. Here the CDR3 DNA reads TGTGCCAGCAGCTTGGACAGGGGCGCTCTCGGTTGGACAGATACGCAGTATTTT. Full variable domain (missing parts from reference TRBV5-5 and TRBJ2-3): DAGVTQSPTHLIKTRGQQVTLRCSPISGHKSVSWYQQVLGQGPQFIFQYYEKEERGRGNFPDRFSARQFPNYSSELNVNALLLGDSALYLCASSLDRGALGWTDTQYFGPGTRLTVL.

This clonotype occurred a few times. The CDR3 loop is CATSREWQNYEQYF. CDR3 DNA sequence: TGTGCCACCAGCAGAGAGTGGCAGAACTACGAGCAGTACTTC. The chain uses TRBV15 and TRBJ2-7; D not certain. The CDR3 has 14 amino acids. Trimming removed 0 bases at V and 3 bases at J, with 9 bases between. CDR1 is LNHNV, CDR2 YYDKDF, per germline (reference sequence).

The chain uses TRBV12-3 or TRBV12-4 and TRBJ1-2; D is unclear. The CDR3 totals 10 residues. Trimming took off 6 bases at V and 8 bases at J, with 7 bases between the two ends. Here the CDR3 reads CASRDLGYTF. CDR3 bases: TGTGCCAGCAGAGATTTGGGCTACACCTTC.

This chain links TRBV9 with TRBJ2-5, with D possibly being TRBD1 (6 bases). The CDR3 length is 16 residues. From germline, CDR1 is SGDLS and CDR2 YYNGEE. Trimming pared 4 bases from V and 2 bases from J, leaving 18 bases between. Here the CDR3 reads CASSPSVAGAQETQYF. CDR3 nucleotides: TGTGCCAGCAGCCCCTCTGTAGCAGGGGCACAAGAGACCCAGTACTTC.

The chain has TRBV4-1 and TRBJ2-7; weak D call: TRBD2 (5 bases). The V gene's germline CDR1 is MGHRA and CDR2 YSYEKL. The CDR3 is 17 amino acids. V lost 2 bases, J lost 3 bases, and 20 bases lay in between. CDR3 protein: CASSQTLARTGYYEQYF. CDR3 in DNA: TGCGCCAGCAGCCAAACCCTGGCCCGTACGGGATACTACGAGCAGTACTTC.

A few counts support this clonotype. CDR3 sequence (DNA): TGTGCCAGCACCCTGGACGGAATCTCGAACACCGGGGAGCTGTTTTTT. Its protein product is CASTLDGISNTGELFF. This rearrangement joins TRBV6-1 to TRBJ2-2; no clear D gene. The CDR3 is 16 amino acids. CDR1 is MNHNS and CDR2 is SASEGT in the germline V gene. The V gene lost 7 bases and the J gene lost 0 bases, with 15 bases spanning the gap.